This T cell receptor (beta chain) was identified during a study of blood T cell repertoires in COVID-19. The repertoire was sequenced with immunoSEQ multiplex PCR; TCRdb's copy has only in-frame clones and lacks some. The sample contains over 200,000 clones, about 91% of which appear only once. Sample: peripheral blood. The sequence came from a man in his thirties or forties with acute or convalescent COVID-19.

CDR3 loop: CASAVAGDTQYF. The CDR3 coding sequence is TGTGCCAGCGCCGTCGCAGGAGATACGCAGTATTTT. The V gene is TRBV7-3, the J gene TRBJ2-3; D ambiguous. The CDR3 is 12 residues long. Trimming removed 8 bases at V and 5 bases at J, with 11 bases between. Germline V gene data show CDR1 as SGHTA and CDR2 as FQGTGA.